This TCR beta chain emerged from a study of cytomegalovirus exposure and HLA in healthy donors. This clone turned up a few times. Its antigen remains unidentified. Study conclusions and caveats: Sequencing likely caused a cluster of highly shared sequence variants.

The CDR3 is 18 residues long. Trimming cost V 3 bases and J 7 bases; bases outside gene matches: 14. Germline V CDR1 and CDR2: SGHRS, YFSETQ. The PCR was carried out with 60 Vbeta primers and 13 Jbeta primers. In the original processing: A later analysis tallied 65 million to 85 million unique TCR beta chains, about 12 million of them shared. Clones were sequenced by immunoSEQ multiplex PCR, and TCRdb holds only the in-frame ones, with some missing. The V and J calls and clone size come from that table; D and trimming were worked out from the DNA. The profile shows under 250,000 clones, around 80% of them singletons.

Specimen: PBMCs. This receptor was obtained from a woman aged 55-70 years in good health and CMV-seropositive. This chain connects TRBV5-1 to TRBJ2-1, with TRBD2 matching over 12 bases. CDR3 DNA: TGCGCCAGCAGCTACACTGCTTGGGGGCTAGCGGGAGGGAATGAGCAGTTCTTC. Protein: CASSYTAWGLAGGNEQFF.